This T cell receptor beta chain was sequenced during a study of blood T cell repertoires in COVID-19. Study details: The United States, Italy and Spain provided the acute and convalescent COVID-19 samples. The cDNA or gDNA used as material had been derived from T cells, B-cell-depleted T cells, or PBMCs.

Researchers sorted participants into cohorts using their self-reported clinical history. Methods used by the authors: Quantification of nucleated cells was approximated via reference gene primer amplification. The protocol was immunoSEQ multiplex PCR, while the TCRdb copy is restricted to in-frame clones and leaves out a portion. D and trimming were read from the DNA, whereas the V and J calls and clone size are those reported in that table. Here the sample spans fewer than 250,000 clones, around 88% being singletons. The TCR comes from a woman in her forties or fifties with acute COVID-19. The sequenced sample consisted of PBMCs or T cells enriched from blood (not recorded which).

In DNA, the CDR3 is TGTGCCAGCGCCACGCAAGACGGGGGAAGAACACTGAAGGAAGCTTTCTTT. Translated, it gives CASATQDGGRTLKEAFF. This chain connects TRBV27 to TRBJ1-1, with D possibly being TRBD1 (5 bases). The CDR3 consists of 17 residues. CDR1 is MNHEY, CDR2 SMNVEV, per germline (reference sequence). Trimming stripped 8 bases from V and 8 bases from J, with 30 bases between.